This T cell receptor beta chain was sequenced during a study of blood T cell repertoires in COVID-19 (TCRdb year 2020). Context from the whole study: Collaborator samples came from the United States, Italy and Spain and covered acute and convalescent phases of COVID-19. The prospective study material was composed of cDNA or gDNA derived from T cells, B-cell-depleted T cells, or PBMCs. The samples were drawn from two sources: the first 160 participants of the ongoing ImmuneRACE study, and over 1,000 subjects contributed by 6 global collaborators. Subjects who had been exposed to COVID-19, were actively infected with it, or had recovered from it provided the deeply sampled blood TCRbeta repertoires that made up the dataset. Where available, HLA class I and class II types were obtained from metadata supplied by the sample provider rather than from assay-based typing. Sample metadata almost always included a de-identified subject ID, COVID-19 status, age in years and sex. The repertoires were released in a freely available public database meant as a resource for research on the immune response to SARS-CoV-2. What the work shows at the level of the full study, not this receptor alone: How much clinical and demographic metadata was included differed by source and by participant, and the metadata was provided uncurated.

TCRbeta CDR3 regions were amplified from genomic DNA by means of the immunoSEQ Assay, a bias-controlled multiplex PCR. On the study's bioinformatics: Nucleated cell counts per sample were estimated from amplification of reference gene primers within the assay. To quantify the absolute abundance of each unique TCRbeta CDR3 rearrangement, sequence reads were collapsed and filtered. For each sample, productive Simpson clonality was calculated as the square root of Simpson's diversity index across productive rearrangements. TCRdb mirrors the immuneACCESS table, restricted to in-frame sequences. Some clones are absent from its copies; in checked studies, under half trace to an unresolved V gene, and the reason for the others is unknown. Clonal size and the V and J genes are those of that table, whereas D and trimming came from the DNA. This sample gives about 240,000 clones in total; 82% of them show up just once. Approximately 4.5% of the sample comes from the top ten.

V and J are truncated by 1 base and 4 bases respectively, leaving an intervening sequence of 8 bases. There are 13 amino acids in the CDR3, from cysteine to phenylalanine inclusive. Only the CDR3 portion is preserved as DNA: 39 bases, with reading frame beginning at the first base. The germline V gene gives CDR1 as LGHNA and CDR2 as YNFKEQ. The collaborating institutions used their own protocols to collect whole blood in K2EDTA tubes. For TCRbeta analysis, collaborator samples were shipped as frozen whole blood, as isolated PBMCs, or as DNA extracted from either sample type. A note on this clone: It has no known antigen specificity. No quality values exist for individual bases; no much larger clone is one base distant. Within the sample, other DNA sequences also encode this same CDR3.

This receptor chain uses TRBV4-2 and TRBJ2-7, with a tentative D gene TRBD2 over 5 matching bases. This TCR came from a woman in her 70s with acute or convalescent COVID-19. The sequenced sample consisted of peripheral blood. The DNA reads as follows: TGTGCCAGCAGCCAAGCAAGGGAGTACGAGCAGTACTTC. Translated, it gives CASSQAREYEQYF.